This T cell receptor (beta chain) comes out of a study of T-cell memory formation after mild COVID-19. Study-wide findings and caveats: Contracting CD4+ clones sat mainly in CM and EM; CD8+ in EMRA.

From the 5' RACE reads, TCRdb called clonotypes with MiXCR, one entry per CDR3 protein. The sample shows 540,000 or so distinct CDR3 sequences, approximately 20% of them seen only once. Points on this clonotype: As yet, its antigen is unknown.

The germline CDR1 and CDR2 sequences are SGHRS and YFSETQ. CDR3 length: 15 residues. V was cut by 4 bases and J by 8 bases, with 19 bases left in between. Sequencing was carried out using PBMCs or a T cell subset sorted from them (not recorded which). The sequence derives from an adult woman who had mild COVID-19 (a few samples of this study predate the infection). Cell type and time point are not known. V usage is TRBV5-1 and J usage is TRBJ2-1; perhaps TRBD2 as D (7 bases). The CDR3 sequence is CASSPGASGGDEQFF. The CDR3 DNA reads as TGCGCCAGCAGCCCGGGGGCTAGCGGAGGGGATGAGCAGTTCTTC.